This T cell receptor beta chain emerged from a study of tumor and adjacent non-tumor tissue in lung cancer. The template was RNA from unsorted bulk tissue. The normal lung tissue was taken more than 3 cm from the tumor edge. The CDR3 spans 13 residues. V lost 2 bases to trimming and J lost 9 bases, with 14 bases between them. Germline V gene lookup returns CDR1 SGHVS and CDR2 FQNEAQ. To note about this clonotype: A read error is likely, as this CDR3 ends without the conserved phenylalanine or tryptophan.

TCRbeta libraries were built with three rounds of nested PCR, modified from ARM-PCR. Using its own MiXCR run on the multiplex PCR reads, TCRdb lists one record per CDR3 protein. This table has approximately 68,000 distinct CDR3 sequences, 76% appearing once. The sequencing sample was made of distant non-tumor lung tissue. The rearrangement uses TRBV7-8 and TRBJ2-7; the D gene is possibly TRBD1 (6 bases). This receptor was obtained from a man aged 60 to 75 with non-small cell lung cancer. CDR3 residues: CASSLPGDGVQYL. In DNA, the CDR3 is TGTGCCAGCAGCTTACCAGGGGACGGCGTGCAGTACTTA.